The 9 T cell receptor beta chains presented below share a single source sample, sequenced in a study of identical twins. TCRdb recomputed calls from the 5' RACE reads with MiXCR, one row per CDR3 protein. Of more than 650,000 distinct CDR3 sequences in the sample, around 5.7% were seen once. Sequencing input: naive T cells sorted from blood. Source of these receptors: a man between 18 and 29 years old in good health.

The sample holds one count of this clonotype. This may be a read error: a much more frequent sequence differs by one nucleotide. The genes are TRBV12-3 or TRBV12-4 and TRBJ2-1; TRBD2 agrees at 12 bases. V lost 6 bases and J lost 9; bases outside the gene matches: 9. The CDR3 spans 15 residues. The CDR3 loop is CASSLAGGFHTEQFF. The CDR3 DNA is TGTGCCAGCAGCCTAGCGGGAGGGTTCCACACTGAGCAGTTCTTC.

V and J are TRBV5-1 and TRBJ2-1; 9 bases match TRBD2. The J segment lost 13 bases and the V segment lost 4 bases, leaving 12 bases of the junction unmatched. Germline CDR1 is SGHRS and CDR2 is YFSETQ. The length of the CDR3 is 14 residues. Here the CDR3 reads CASSPMLAGLPQFF. Written as DNA, the CDR3 is TGCGCCAGCAGCCCCATGCTAGCGGGACTTCCTCAGTTCTTC.

The genes are TRBV2 and TRBJ2-1; D is uncertain. Per germline, CDR1 SNHLY and CDR2 FYNNEI. Trimming took 3 bases from V and 7 from J, leaving 16 bases between them. This CDR3 comprises 15 residues. Here the CDR3 reads CASSDQTLAANEQFF. The DNA of the CDR3 is TGTGCCAGCAGTGACCAGACTCTTGCTGCGAATGAGCAGTTCTTC.

This clonotype was observed a few times. This chain links TRBV28 with TRBJ1-5; no reliable D call. The ends were cut back, 7 bases at V and 4 bases at J, with 14 bases in the middle. The CDR3 is 14 residues long. Looked up from germline, CDR1 is MDHEN and CDR2 is SYDVKM. The CDR3, as DNA: TGTGCCAGCAAAGTTTCACTGGGGAATCAGCCCCAGCATTTT. This sequence encodes CASKVSLGNQPQHF.

This clonotype was seen at least ten times. The genes are TRBV12-3 or TRBV12-4 and TRBJ1-5; D remains unclear. The CDR3 is 12 amino acids. V was cut by 9 bases and J by 5 bases, with 11 bases left in between. The CDR3 reads CASSRADQPQHF. The CDR3, as DNA: TGTGCCAGTAGCCGAGCTGATCAGCCCCAGCATTTT.

The chain joins TRBV5-1 to TRBJ2-1; TRBD2 matches 8 bases. Unmatched junction bases numbered 8, after V lost 0 bases and J lost 3 bases. Per germline, CDR1 SGHRS and CDR2 YFSETQ. The CDR3 length is 17 residues. The CDR3 nucleotides are TGCGCCAGCAGCTTGGGTACCGGGACTAGTAACTACAATGAGCAGTTCTTC. As protein: CASSLGTGTSNYNEQFF.

The V gene is TRBV5-1, the J gene TRBJ2-3; D might be TRBD2 (5 bases). The V and J ends lost 4 bases and 4 bases respectively, with 10 bases between them. The CDR3 consists of 13 residues. Germline CDR1 SGHRS, CDR2 YFSETQ. CDR3 DNA: TGCGCCAGCAGCGAGGGATCGGCAGATACGCAGTATTTT. As protein: CASSEGSADTQYF.

This clonotype was picked up many times. The chain has TRBV29-1 and TRBJ2-3, with D perhaps TRBD2 (6 bases). The CDR3 covers 12 residues. Trimming cost V 5 bases and J 4 bases, with 10 bases left between them. Germline assignment: CDR1 SQVTM and CDR2 ANQGSEA. The CDR3 bases are TGCAGCGTTCGCGGGGAGGCAGATACGCAGTATTTT. Translated, it gives CSVRGEADTQYF.

This clonotype was observed a few times. V gene TRBV30 combines with J gene TRBJ2-1; 10 bases fit TRBD2. Germline CDR1 reads GTSNPN; CDR2 reads SVGIG (reference sequence). The CDR3 is 18 amino acids. The trim removed 7 bases at V and 3 bases at J, leaving 18 bases unmatched. The CDR3, as DNA: TGTGCCTACCCCAGGGCCTTCCCCACTAGCGGGAACTACAATGAGCAGTTCTTC. Encoded protein: CAYPRAFPTSGNYNEQFF.